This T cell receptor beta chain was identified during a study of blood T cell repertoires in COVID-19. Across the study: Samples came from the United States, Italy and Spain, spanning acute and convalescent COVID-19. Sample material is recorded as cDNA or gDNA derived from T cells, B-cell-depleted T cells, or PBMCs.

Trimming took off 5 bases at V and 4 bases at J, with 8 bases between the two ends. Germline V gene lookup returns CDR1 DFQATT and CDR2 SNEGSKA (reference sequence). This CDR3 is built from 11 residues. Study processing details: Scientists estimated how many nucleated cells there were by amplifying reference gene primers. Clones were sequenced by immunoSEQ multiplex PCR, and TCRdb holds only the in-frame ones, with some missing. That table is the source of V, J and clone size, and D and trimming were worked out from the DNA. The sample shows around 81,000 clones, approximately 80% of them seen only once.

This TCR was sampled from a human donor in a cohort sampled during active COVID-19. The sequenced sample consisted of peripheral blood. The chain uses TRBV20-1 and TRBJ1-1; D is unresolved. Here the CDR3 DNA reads TGCAGTGCTGTCAGAAGCACTGAAGCTTTCTTT. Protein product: CSAVRSTEAFF.